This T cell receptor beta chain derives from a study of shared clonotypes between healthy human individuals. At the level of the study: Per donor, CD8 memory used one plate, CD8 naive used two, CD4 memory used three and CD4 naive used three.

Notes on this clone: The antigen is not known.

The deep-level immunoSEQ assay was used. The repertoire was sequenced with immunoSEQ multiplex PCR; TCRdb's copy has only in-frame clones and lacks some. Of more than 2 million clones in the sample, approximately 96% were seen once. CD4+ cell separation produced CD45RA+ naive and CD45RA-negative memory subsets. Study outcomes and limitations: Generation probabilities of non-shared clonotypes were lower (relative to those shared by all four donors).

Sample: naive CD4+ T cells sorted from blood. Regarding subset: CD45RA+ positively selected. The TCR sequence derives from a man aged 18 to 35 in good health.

CDR3 sequence (DNA): TGTGCCAGCAGTTTAACAGGCCCGGGGGAGACCCAGTACTTC. Residues: CASSLTGPGETQYF. The chain joins TRBV28 to TRBJ2-5, with D possibly called TRBD1 or TRBD2 (5 bases each). CDR3 length: 14 residues. The germline V gene encodes CDR1 MDHEN and CDR2 SYDVKM. V dropped 2 bases and J dropped 5 bases, with 12 bases sitting between them.